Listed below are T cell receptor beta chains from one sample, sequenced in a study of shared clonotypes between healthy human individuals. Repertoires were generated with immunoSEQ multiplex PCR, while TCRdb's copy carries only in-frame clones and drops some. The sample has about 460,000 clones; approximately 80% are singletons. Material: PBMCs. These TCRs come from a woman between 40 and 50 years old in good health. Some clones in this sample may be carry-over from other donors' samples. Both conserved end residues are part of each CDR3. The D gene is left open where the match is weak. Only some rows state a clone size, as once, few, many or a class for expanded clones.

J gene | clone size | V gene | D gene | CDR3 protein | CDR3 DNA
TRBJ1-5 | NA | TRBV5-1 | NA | CASRPRPNSNQPQHF | TGCGCCAGCAGGCCACGGCCGAATAGCAATCAGCCCCAGCATTTT
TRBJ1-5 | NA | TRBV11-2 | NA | CASSFAENQPQHF | TGTGCCAGCAGCTTCGCTGAAAATCAGCCCCAGCATTTT
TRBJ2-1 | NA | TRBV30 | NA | CAWATPSGFSYNEQFF | TGTGCCTGGGCCACCCCGAGCGGGTTCTCCTACAATGAGCAGTTCTTC
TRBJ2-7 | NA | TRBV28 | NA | CASRPGLAIGEQYF | TGTGCCAGCAGACCCGGACTCGCCATCGGCGAGCAGTACTTC
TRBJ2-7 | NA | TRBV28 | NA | CASSPPEVRAYEQYF | TGTGCCAGCAGTCCACCGGAAGTGCGGGCCTACGAGCAGTACTTC
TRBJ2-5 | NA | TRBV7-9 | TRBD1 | CASSWTGSSETQYF | TGTGCCAGCAGCTGGACAGGTAGCTCAGAGACCCAGTACTTC
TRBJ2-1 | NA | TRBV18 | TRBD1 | CASSPGTGSYNEQFF | TGTGCCAGCTCACCCGGGACAGGGTCCTACAATGAGCAGTTCTTC
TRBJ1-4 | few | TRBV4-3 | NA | CASSQVGRYEKLFF | TGCGCCAGCAGCCAAGTGGGACGGTATGAAAAACTGTTTTTT
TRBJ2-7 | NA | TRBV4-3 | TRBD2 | CASSPAAGVYEQYF | TGCGCCAGCAGCCCCGCTGCGGGAGTATACGAGCAGTACTTC
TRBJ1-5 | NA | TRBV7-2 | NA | CASSPDNNQPQHF | TGTGCCAGCAGCCCAGACAACAATCAGCCCCAGCATTTT
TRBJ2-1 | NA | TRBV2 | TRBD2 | CASSPPGTRGNEQFF | TGTGCCAGCAGTCCCCCAGGGACTAGGGGCAATGAGCAGTTCTTC
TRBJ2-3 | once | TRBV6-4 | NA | CASSDSGSTDTQYF | TGTGCCAGCAGTGACTCCGGCAGCACAGATACGCAGTATTTT
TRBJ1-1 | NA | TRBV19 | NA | CASTALTVTEAFF | TGTGCCAGTACCGCGTTGACGGTCACTGAAGCTTTCTTT
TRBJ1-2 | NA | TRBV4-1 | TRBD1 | CASSHLAGGGYGYTF | TGCGCCAGCAGCCACCTGGCAGGGGGCGGGTATGGCTACACCTTC
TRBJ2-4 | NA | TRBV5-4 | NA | CASSPDRGNIQYF | TGTGCCAGCAGCCCAGACCGTGGAAACATTCAGTACTTC
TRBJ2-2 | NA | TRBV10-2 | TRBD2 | CASSGASGRSYTGELFF | TGCGCCAGCAGTGGGGCAAGCGGGAGATCGTACACCGGGGAGCTGTTTTTT
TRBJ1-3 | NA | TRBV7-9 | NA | CASSRAGDSGNTIYF | TGTGCCAGCAGCCGGGCAGGGGACTCTGGAAACACCATATATTTT
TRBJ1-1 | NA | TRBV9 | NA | CASSPSSGRQPNTEAFF | TGTGCCAGCAGCCCGTCTTCCGGTCGTCAACCGAACACTGAAGCTTTCTTT
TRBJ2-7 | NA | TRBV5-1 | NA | CASNLEGPAYRYEQYF | TGCGCCAGCAACCTCGAGGGTCCAGCGTACCGGTACGAGCAGTACTTC
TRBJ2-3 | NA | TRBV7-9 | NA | CASSLVGGADTQYF | TGTGCCAGCAGCTTAGTGGGAGGTGCTGATACGCAGTATTTT
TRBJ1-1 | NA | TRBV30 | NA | CAWRRHLDTEAFF | TGTGCCTGGAGGCGCCACTTGGACACTGAAGCTTTCTTT
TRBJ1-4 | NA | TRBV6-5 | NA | CASSYSGAPVNEKLFF | TGTGCCAGCAGTTACTCAGGGGCTCCCGTTAATGAAAAACTGTTTTTT
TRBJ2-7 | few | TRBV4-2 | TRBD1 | CASSQGTGGPYEQYF | TGTGCCAGCAGCCAGGGGACAGGGGGCCCTTACGAGCAGTACTTC
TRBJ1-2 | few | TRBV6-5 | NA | CASSYGGDASYGYTF | TGTGCCAGCAGTTACGGTGGGGACGCGAGCTATGGCTACACCTTC
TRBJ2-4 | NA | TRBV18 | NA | CASSGGQGIQYF | TGTGCCAGCTCAGGGGGACAAGGCATTCAGTACTTC
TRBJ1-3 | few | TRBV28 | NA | CASSWQRVVGNTIYF | TGTGCCAGCAGTTGGCAACGGGTTGTCGGAAACACCATATATTTT
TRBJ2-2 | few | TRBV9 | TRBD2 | CASSVLGLAGVETGELFF | TGTGCCAGCAGCGTCCTCGGACTAGCGGGAGTCGAGACCGGGGAGCTGTTTTTT
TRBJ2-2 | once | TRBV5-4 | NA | CASSPNTGELFF | TGTGCCAGCAGCCCTAACACCGGGGAGCTGTTTTTT
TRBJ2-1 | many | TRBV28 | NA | CASRSRSSYNEQFF | TGTGCCAGCAGATCCCGAAGCTCCTACAATGAGCAGTTCTTC
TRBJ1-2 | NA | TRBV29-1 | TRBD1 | CSVSRGMDYGYTF | TGCAGCGTTTCCAGGGGGATGGACTATGGCTACACCTTC
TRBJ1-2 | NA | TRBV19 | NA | CASSARSNYGYTF | TGTGCCAGTAGTGCAAGATCTAACTATGGCTACACCTTC
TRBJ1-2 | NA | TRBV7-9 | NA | CASSAADYGYTF | TGTGCCAGCAGCGCCGCCGACTATGGCTACACCTTC
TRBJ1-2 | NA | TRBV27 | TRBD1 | CASSLPDRALNYGYTF | TGTGCCAGCAGTTTACCAGACAGGGCCCTTAACTATGGCTACACCTTC
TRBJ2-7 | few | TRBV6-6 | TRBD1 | CASKPGTGGYEQYF | TGTGCCAGCAAACCCGGGACAGGGGGGTACGAGCAGTACTTC
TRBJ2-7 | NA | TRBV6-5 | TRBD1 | CASSPTGAYEQYF | TGTGCCAGCAGTCCGACAGGGGCCTACGAGCAGTACTTC
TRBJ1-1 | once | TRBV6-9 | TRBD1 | CASSKTGGGTEAFF | TGTGCCAGCAGCAAAACAGGGGGAGGTACTGAAGCTTTCTTT
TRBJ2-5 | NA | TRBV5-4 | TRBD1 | CASSSGGFSQETQYF | TGTGCCAGCAGCTCAGGGGGCTTTTCCCAAGAGACCCAGTACTTC
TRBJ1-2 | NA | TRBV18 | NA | CASSRASDANYGYTF | TGTGCCAGCTCACGAGCGTCGGACGCTAACTATGGCTACACCTTC
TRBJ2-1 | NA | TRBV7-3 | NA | CASSVTWDNEQFF | TGTGCCAGCAGCGTTACCTGGGATAATGAGCAGTTCTTC
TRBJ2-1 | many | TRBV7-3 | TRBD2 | CASSFLTSHEQFF | TGTGCCAGCAGCTTTTTGACTAGCCATGAGCAGTTCTTC
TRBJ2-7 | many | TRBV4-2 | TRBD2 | CASSQGASGAWEQYF | TGTGCCAGCAGCCAAGGGGCTAGCGGGGCCTGGGAGCAGTACTTC
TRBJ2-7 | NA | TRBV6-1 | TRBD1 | CASSESTGGSYEQYF | TGTGCCAGCAGTGAAAGTACAGGGGGCTCCTACGAGCAGTACTTC
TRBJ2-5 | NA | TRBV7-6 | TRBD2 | CASSLGLAGGPKTQYF | TGTGCCAGCAGCTTGGGACTAGCGGGAGGGCCTAAGACCCAGTACTTC
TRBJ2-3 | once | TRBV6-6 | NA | CASRGLSTDTQYF | TGTGCCAGCAGAGGGCTGAGCACAGATACGCAGTATTTT
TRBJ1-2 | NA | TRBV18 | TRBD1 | CASSPILTGVSAGYTF | TGTGCCAGCTCACCAATACTAACAGGGGTATCGGCTGGCTACACCTTC
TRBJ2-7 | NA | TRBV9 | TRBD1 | CASSVEDHRGETYEQYF | TGTGCCAGCAGCGTAGAGGACCACAGGGGCGAAACCTACGAGCAGTACTTC
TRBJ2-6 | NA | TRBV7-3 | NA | CASRPTSGLGANVLTF | TGTGCCAGCAGACCGACCTCGGGTCTCGGGGCCAACGTCCTGACTTTC
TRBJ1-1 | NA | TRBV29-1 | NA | CSVEDSPVGAEAFF | TGCAGCGTTGAAGATAGCCCCGTAGGGGCTGAAGCTTTCTTT
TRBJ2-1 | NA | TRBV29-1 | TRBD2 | CSGVVGRRGNEQFF | TGCAGCGGTGTAGTCGGGAGGAGAGGCAATGAGCAGTTCTTC
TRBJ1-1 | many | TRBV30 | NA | CAWSGVNTEAFF | TGTGCCTGGAGTGGCGTTAACACTGAAGCTTTCTTT
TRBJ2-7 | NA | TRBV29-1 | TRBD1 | CSVESSDRGSYEQYF | TGCAGCGTTGAATCCTCCGACAGGGGCTCCTACGAGCAGTACTTC
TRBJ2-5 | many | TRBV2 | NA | CASSERVVGKVTQYF | TGTGCCAGCAGTGAACGGGTAGTAGGGAAGGTCACCCAGTACTTC
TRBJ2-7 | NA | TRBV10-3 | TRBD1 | CAIRGGQGYEQYF | TGTGCCATCAGGGGGGGACAGGGATACGAGCAGTACTTC
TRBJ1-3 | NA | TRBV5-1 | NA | CASSFGRAGAFGNTIYF | TGCGCCAGCAGCTTTGGCCGGGCGGGGGCATTTGGAAACACCATATATTTT
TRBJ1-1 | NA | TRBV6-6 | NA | CASSYSIVGAEAFF | TGTGCCAGCAGTTACTCGATTGTAGGGGCTGAAGCTTTCTTT
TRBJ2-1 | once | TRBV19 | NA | CAGGNEQFF | TGTGCCGGGGGGAATGAGCAGTTCTTC
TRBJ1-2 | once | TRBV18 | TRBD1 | CASSQGAGYGYTF | TGTGCCAGCTCACAGGGGGCCGGCTATGGCTACACCTTC
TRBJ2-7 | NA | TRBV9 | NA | CASSVEPAEHYEQYF | TGTGCCAGCAGCGTAGAACCAGCGGAACACTACGAGCAGTACTTC
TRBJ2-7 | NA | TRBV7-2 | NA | CASSLVGADYEQYF | TGTGCCAGCAGCTTAGTAGGGGCGGACTACGAGCAGTACTTC
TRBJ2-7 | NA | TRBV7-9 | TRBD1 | CASSPIPGTGDEQYF | TGTGCCAGCAGCCCCATTCCCGGGACAGGGGACGAGCAGTACTTC